Listed here are 31 T cell receptor beta chains from one sample, sequenced in a study of T cell responses to AZD1222 COVID-19 vaccine. Profiled with immunoSEQ multiplex PCR; TCRdb holds only in-frame clones, not every one. Here the sample spans over 65,000 clones, roughly nine tenths being singletons. The sequenced sample was peripheral blood, obtained on day 0 of AZD1222 vaccination. These receptors originate from an adult in good health.

This chain connects TRBV30 to TRBJ1-5; D unclear. Germline CDR1 GTSNPN, CDR2 SVGIG (reference sequence). Trimming took 2 bases from V and 1 from J, leaving 6 bases between them. The CDR3 sequence is 13 residues long. The CDR3 spells CAWSKASNQPQHF. CDR3 DNA: TGTGCCTGGAGTAAGGCCAGCAATCAGCCCCAGCATTTT.

The chain combines TRBV4-1 with TRBJ1-2; D may be TRBD1 (5 bases). The ends were cut back, 3 bases at V and 2 bases at J, with 10 bases in the middle. This CDR3 is 14 amino acids long. CDR1 is MGHRA, CDR2 YSYEKL, per germline. For the CDR3, the DNA is TGCGCCAGCAGCCACGTTGACAGCAACTATGGCTACACCTTC. This encodes CASSHVDSNYGYTF.

CDR3 protein: CASSLEGGETQYF. The CDR3 DNA reads TGCGCCAGCAGCTTGGAGGGCGGAGAGACCCAGTACTTC. J is TRBJ2-5 and V is TRBV5-1; D unclear. CDR1 is SGHRS and CDR2 is YFSETQ in the germline V gene. The CDR3 contains 13 residues. The germline V and J ends were trimmed by 0 bases and 4 bases, with 7 bases remaining between them.

The rearrangement uses TRBV5-1 and TRBJ1-1; D call uncertain. Germline V gives CDR1 SGHRS, CDR2 YFSETQ. CDR3 length: 16 amino acids. V lost 4 bases to trimming and J lost 2 bases, with 18 bases between them. CDR3 in DNA: TGCGCCAGCAGCCTGCCAACGGCCGGTGTTAACACTGAAGCTTTCTTT. This codes for CASSLPTAGVNTEAFF.

The chain joins TRBV10-3 to TRBJ2-5; TRBD2 matches 15 bases. The CDR3 contains 17 residues. Germline-derived CDR1 and CDR2 are ENHRY and SYGVKD. Trimming took 5 bases from V and 10 from J; bases not matched to a gene: 14. CDR3 residues: CAISSGTSGRPGGGQYF. The CDR3 DNA is TGTGCCATCAGTTCCGGGACTAGCGGGAGGCCCGGTGGGGGCCAGTACTTC.

V and J are TRBV6-5 and TRBJ2-3; maybe TRBD1 (6 bases). Germline lookup yields CDR1 MNHEY and CDR2 SVGAGI. CDR3 size: 14 residues. The germline V and J ends were trimmed by 2 bases and 4 bases, with 10 bases remaining between them. DNA of the CDR3: TGTGCCAGCAGTTACGAGCCAGGGGCAGATACGCAGTATTTT. It yields the protein CASSYEPGADTQYF.

The gene calls are TRBV5-1 and TRBJ2-3; no clear D gene. V was clipped by 7 bases and J by 1 base, with 13 bases between them. Germline-derived CDR1 and CDR2 are SGHRS and YFSETQ. The CDR3 spans 14 residues. CDR3 DNA sequence: TGCGCCAGCTTAGACCAGAACGGCACAGATACGCAGTATTTT. This codes for CASLDQNGTDTQYF.

This clone has just one count. V gene TRBV11-2 combines with J gene TRBJ2-7; TRBD1 aligns across 9 bases. Germline V gene data show CDR1 as SGHAT and CDR2 as FQNNGV. CDR3 length: 14 residues. The junction had 6 bases not matched to a gene; V was cut back by 3 bases and J by 6 bases. The CDR3 region has the DNA TGTGCCAGCAGCTTGAGGGACAGGGCATCCGAGCAGTACTTC. It encodes CASSLRDRASEQYF.

The genes are TRBV6-2 or TRBV6-3 and TRBJ2-4; unclear D gene. The CDR3 loop spans 13 amino acids. The germline CDR1 and CDR2 sequences are MNHEY and SVGEGT. V was shortened by 3 bases and J by 3 bases, with 6 bases between the two germline ends. The CDR3 reads CASSYFGKNIQYF. For the CDR3, the DNA is TGTGCCAGCAGTTATTTTGGCAAAAACATTCAGTACTTC.

The gene calls are TRBV11-2 and TRBJ2-7; the match to TRBD1 covers 8 bases. The germline V gene encodes CDR1 SGHAT and CDR2 FQNNGV. The CDR3 is made up of 14 amino acids. The V and J ends lost 1 base and 4 bases, in that order; junction bases with no gene match: 3. The CDR3 is CASSLGQGAYEQYF. Here the CDR3 DNA reads TGTGCCAGCAGCTTAGGGCAGGGGGCTTACGAGCAGTACTTC.

The chain uses TRBV4-1 and TRBJ2-7; perhaps TRBD1 as D (5 bases). This CDR3 spans 14 amino acids. CDR1 and CDR2 from the germline V gene are MGHRA and YSYEKL. Trimming took 3 bases from V and 7 from J, leaving 16 bases between them. The CDR3 spells CASSHDKGPREQYF. CDR3 bases: TGCGCCAGCAGCCACGATAAGGGGCCTCGGGAGCAGTACTTC.

The V and J genes are TRBV5-4 and TRBJ1-1, with 11 positions matching TRBD1. V lost 0 bases to trimming and J lost 0 bases; unmatched junction nucleotides: 4. The CDR3 is 17 residues long. Per the germline V gene, CDR1 is SGHNT and CDR2 is YYREEE (reference sequence). The CDR3 reads CASSLGTGGAMNTEAFF. CDR3 DNA: TGTGCCAGCAGCTTGGGGACAGGGGGCGCCATGAACACTGAAGCTTTCTTT.

The chain carries TRBV6-2 or TRBV6-3 and TRBJ2-2; D is unresolved. The CDR3 sequence is 18 residues long. Germline V gives CDR1 MNHEY, CDR2 SVGEGT. V lost 0 bases and J 6 bases, leaving 20 bases between the germline ends. CDR3 DNA: TGTGCCAGCAGTTACTCGAGATTTATAGGGCTCGACGCCGGGGAGCTGTTTTTT. It is translated as CASSYSRFIGLDAGELFF.

J is TRBJ1-1 and V is TRBV19, with 8 bases aligning to TRBD1. The germline CDR1 and CDR2 sequences are LNHDA and SQIVND (reference sequence). Trimming cost V 4 bases and J 4 bases; bases outside gene matches: 5. CDR3 length equals 14 residues. In DNA form, the CDR3 reads TGTGCCAGTAGTACGACAGGGGTGAGCACTGAAGCTTTCTTT. It yields the protein CASSTTGVSTEAFF.

J is TRBJ2-5 and V is TRBV5-8; 9 bases fit TRBD2. The trim removed 3 bases at V and 4 bases at J, leaving 7 bases unmatched. The CDR3 runs 15 residues. Per germline, CDR1 SGHTS and CDR2 YDEGEE. Here the CDR3 reads CASSWSSGVGETQYF. CDR3 DNA: TGTGCCAGCAGCTGGTCTAGCGGGGTTGGAGAGACCCAGTACTTC.

This clone was found a few times. The gene calls are TRBV6-2 or TRBV6-3 and TRBJ2-7; 10 positions agree with TRBD1. The CDR3 consists of 18 residues. The V gene's germline CDR1 is MNHEY and CDR2 SVGEGT. V shed 2 bases, J shed 4 bases, and the junction held 14 bases outside the gene matches. The CDR3 protein is CASSYLLPGQGMYYEQYF. The CDR3 nucleotides are TGTGCCAGCAGTTACCTCTTGCCGGGACAGGGGATGTATTACGAGCAGTACTTC.

The chain recombines TRBV7-2 with TRBJ1-2; tentatively, D is TRBD1 (5 bases). Germline V gene data show CDR1 as SGHTA and CDR2 as FQGNSA. The CDR3 consists of 11 residues. Trimming pared 5 bases from V and 8 bases from J, leaving 9 bases between. As DNA, the CDR3 is TGTGCCAGCAGCCCGGGGGTGGGCTACACCTTC. It specifies CASSPGVGYTF.

V gene TRBV6-5 combines with J gene TRBJ1-2; D is ambiguous. Trimming took off 6 bases at V and 8 bases at J, with 16 bases between the two ends. Germline CDR1 reads MNHEY; CDR2 reads SVGAGI. The CDR3 length is 13 residues. The CDR3 DNA follows: TGTGCCAGCAGACCCCCCAGGACTTACGGCTACACCTTC. Amino acid sequence: CASRPPRTYGYTF.

This CDR3 is CASSLNTGSNEQYF. The CDR3 DNA sequence: TGTGCCAGCAGCTTAAATACAGGGTCGAACGAGCAGTACTTC. The chain joins TRBV11-2 to TRBJ2-7; perhaps TRBD1 as D (6 bases). Germline values: CDR1 SGHAT, CDR2 FQNNGV. This CDR3 is built from 14 residues. V dropped 2 bases and J dropped 5 bases, with 13 bases sitting between them.

This chain joins TRBV5-1 and TRBJ2-1, with D unresolved. Germline CDR1 and CDR2: SGHRS and YFSETQ. Trimming removed 0 bases at V and 8 bases at J, with 3 bases between. This CDR3 is 11 amino acids long. CDR3 protein: CASSLAYEQFF. In DNA form, the CDR3 reads TGCGCCAGCAGCTTGGCTTATGAGCAGTTCTTC.

J is TRBJ1-2 and V is TRBV30; perhaps TRBD1 as D (5 bases). CDR3 length equals 14 residues. Germline CDR1 GTSNPN, CDR2 SVGIG (reference sequence). V gave up 2 bases and J gave up 5 bases, with 15 bases separating them. CDR3 in DNA: TGTGCCTGGAGTAAACCGGATGGGGGTTATGGCTACACCTTC. It is translated as CAWSKPDGGYGYTF.

A few counts support this clone. The chain couples TRBV5-1 to TRBJ1-1, with 9 positions matching TRBD1. This CDR3 contains 14 residues. The germline V gene has CDR1 SGHRS and CDR2 YFSETQ. Trimming cost V 2 bases and J 6 bases; bases outside gene matches: 5. The DNA of the CDR3 is TGCGCCAGCAGCTTCCGGGACAGGGAGTCTGAAGCTTTCTTT. Amino acid sequence: CASSFRDRESEAFF.

This sequence joins TRBV27 and TRBJ2-7; TRBD2 aligns across 9 bases. Looked up from germline, CDR1 is MNHEY and CDR2 is SMNVEV (reference sequence). Trimming took 5 bases from V and 1 from J; bases not matched to a gene: 9. The CDR3 contains 16 residues. The CDR3, as DNA: TGTGCCAGCAGTGCGTGGGCGGGAGGGCTTTCCTACGAGCAGTACTTC. Encoded protein: CASSAWAGGLSYEQYF.

V gene TRBV3-1 (or the pseudogene TRBV3-2) combines with J gene TRBJ2-1; 7 nucleotides agree with TRBD1. The trim removed 2 bases at V and 8 bases at J, leaving 9 bases unmatched. Per the germline V gene, CDR1 is LGHDT and CDR2 is YNNKEL (reference sequence). This CDR3 spans 15 amino acids. Written as DNA, the CDR3 is TGTGCCAGCAGCCAACCAGGCAGGGGGTATGATGAGCAGTTCTTC. Translation gives CASSQPGRGYDEQFF.

The DNA for the CDR3 is TGTGCCAGCAGTTTAACGGGACAGGGGGAAGGTGGTGAAGCTTTCTTT. Encoded protein: CASSLTGQGEGGEAFF. The rearrangement links TRBV28 to TRBJ1-1; 11 bases fit TRBD1. The ends lost 2 bases at V and 7 bases at J; junction bases unmatched: 9. Germline CDR1 MDHEN, CDR2 SYDVKM. The CDR3 spans 16 residues.

The chain joins TRBV19 to TRBJ1-2; D gene unclear. Trimming shortened V by 7 bases and J by 1 base, and 7 bases separated the two germline ends. The CDR3 totals 12 residues. From germline, CDR1 is LNHDA and CDR2 SQIVND (reference sequence). The CDR3: CASTRGNYGYTF. Written as DNA, the CDR3 is TGTGCCAGTACCCGGGGTAACTATGGCTACACCTTC.

The chain recombines TRBV7-2 with TRBJ2-7; the match to TRBD2 covers 12 bases. Germline V gene sequence: CDR1 SGHTA, CDR2 FQGNSA. There are 17 residues in the CDR3. Trimming removed 4 bases from V and 7 bases from J; junction bases left unmatched: 14. CDR3 DNA sequence: TGTGCCAGCAGCTCTCCTCGACTAGCGGGGGAGGCAAGAGAGCAGTACTTC. Encoded protein: CASSSPRLAGEAREQYF.

In its sample, this clone was seen a few times. This sequence joins TRBV18 and TRBJ2-1, with TRBD1 as a possible D gene (6 bases). The CDR3 sequence is 15 residues long. V was trimmed by 3 bases and J by 0 bases, leaving 9 bases between them. In germline, CDR1 is KGHSH, CDR2 LQKENI. As DNA, the CDR3 is TGTGCCAGCTCACCGAGGGGGATCTCCTACAATGAGCAGTTCTTC. Protein sequence: CASSPRGISYNEQFF.

The genes are TRBV3-1 (or the pseudogene TRBV3-2) and TRBJ2-7; TRBD1 is a possible D gene (5 bases). V was shortened by 0 bases and J by 3 bases, with 9 bases between the two germline ends. This CDR3 is 14 amino acids long. The germline gives CDR1 LGHDT, CDR2 YNNKEL (reference sequence). The CDR3 nucleotides are TGTGCCAGCAGCCAAGATAACCAGGGCTACGAGCAGTACTTC. Amino acids: CASSQDNQGYEQYF.

The V gene is TRBV12-3 or TRBV12-4, the J gene TRBJ2-5; TRBD2 is a possible D gene (5 bases). This CDR3 is built from 13 residues. The V end lost 3 bases, the J end lost 7 bases, and 12 bases lay between the germline ends. CDR3 in amino acids: CASSFNEGGTQYF. Written as DNA, the CDR3 is TGTGCCAGCAGTTTCAACGAGGGTGGGACCCAGTACTTC.

CDR3 protein: CASSLPGPLDGYTF. The CDR3 bases are TGTGCCAGCAGCTTGCCAGGGCCCTTAGATGGCTACACCTTC. The V gene is TRBV5-8, the J gene TRBJ1-2, with D possibly being TRBD1 (5 bases). The CDR3 has 14 residues. Germline CDR1 reads SGHTS; CDR2 reads YDEGEE. Trimming shortened V by 1 base and J by 6 bases, and 13 bases separated the two germline ends. Looking up the rest from reference TRBV5-8 and TRBJ1-2 gives the full variable domain: EAGVTQSPTHLIKTRGQQATLRCSPISGHTSVYWYQQALGLGLQFLLWYDEGEERNRGNFPPRFSGRQFPNYSSELNVNALELEDSALYLCASSLPGPLDGYTFGSGTRLTVV.